Shown below are 28 T cell receptor beta chains from a single sample sequenced in a study of blood T cell repertoires in COVID-19. The method was immunoSEQ multiplex PCR; TCRdb's version includes in-frame clones alone and lacks a portion of them. Seen here are over 250,000 clones, about 83% observed once, and the top ten hold over 9%. Sequences were obtained from peripheral blood. The receptor set was obtained from a woman in her 50s who had recovered from COVID-19.

The rearrangement links TRBV19 to TRBJ1-2, with 8 bases fitting TRBD1. CDR3 length: 15 residues. With V trimmed by 6 bases and J by 1 base, 7 bases remained unmatched. Germline assignment: CDR1 LNHDA and CDR2 SQIVND (reference sequence). As DNA, the CDR3 is TGTGCCAGTAGCCTTCAGGGGGCGCGTAACTATGGCTACACCTTC. This gives the protein CASSLQGARNYGYTF.

The rearrangement joins TRBV19 to TRBJ1-5; D remains ambiguous. The length of the CDR3 is 14 residues. The germline CDR1 and CDR2 sequences are LNHDA and SQIVND (reference sequence). The V and J ends lost 3 bases and 2 bases respectively, with 8 bases between them. Here the CDR3 reads CASSISFGNQPQHF. The CDR3 DNA reads TGTGCCAGTAGTATTTCTTTTGGCAATCAGCCCCAGCATTTT.

V gene TRBV18 combines with J gene TRBJ2-1, with D tentatively TRBD1 (6 bases). The CDR3 covers 15 residues. The V gene's germline CDR1 is KGHSH and CDR2 LQKENI. With 3 bases removed from V and 2 bases from J, the gap between germline ends came to 11 bases. The chain's CDR3 is CASSPRDITYNEQFF. The CDR3 region has the DNA TGTGCCAGCTCACCCCGGGACATAACCTACAATGAGCAGTTCTTC.

The gene calls are TRBV2 and TRBJ1-6, with D maybe TRBD1 (5 bases). Looked up from germline, CDR1 is SNHLY and CDR2 is FYNNEI. CDR3 size: 13 residues. V lost 2 bases and J 6 bases, leaving 5 bases between the germline ends. In nucleotides, the CDR3 is TGTGCCAGCAGTGAACAGGGTAATTCACCCCTCCACTTT. It encodes CASSEQGNSPLHF.

The CDR3 sequence is CASSHPGGSYEQYF. In nucleotides, the CDR3 is TGTGCCAGCAGCCATCCAGGGGGGTCCTACGAGCAGTACTTC. The chain is built from TRBV4-2 and TRBJ2-7; a possible D gene is TRBD1 (7 bases). V lost 3 bases to trimming and J lost 1 base, with 10 bases between them. CDR3 length equals 14 residues. Germline V CDR1 and CDR2: LGHNA, YNFKEQ.

The rearrangement uses TRBV5-1 and TRBJ2-2; a weak D match, TRBD1 (5 bases). The germline gives CDR1 SGHRS, CDR2 YFSETQ. This CDR3 has 16 residues. V shed 4 bases and J shed 3 bases, with 16 bases lying between them. The CDR3 nucleotides are TGCGCCAGCAGCACAGACAGTCCGCCCCACACCGGGGAGCTGTTTTTT. Translation gives CASSTDSPPHTGELFF.

The chain uses TRBV4-2 and TRBJ2-1, with TRBD2 matching over 11 bases. The CDR3 is made up of 18 amino acids. J gave up 12 bases and V 3 bases, and 19 bases lay outside the gene matches. The germline CDR1 and CDR2 sequences are LGHNA and YNFKEQ. The CDR3 spells CASSQSVLIAGGPGGQFF. In nucleotides, the CDR3 is TGTGCCAGCAGCCAGTCCGTGTTAATAGCGGGAGGGCCGGGAGGGCAGTTCTTC.

The V gene is TRBV11-3, the J gene TRBJ2-2, with TRBD2 matching over 11 bases. The CDR3 is made up of 16 amino acids. V shed 5 bases and J 1 base; nucleotides not matched to a gene: 3. The V gene's germline CDR1 is SGHNT and CDR2 YENEEA. DNA for the CDR3: TGTGCCAGCAGCCCAACTAGCGGGGGGAACACCGGGGAGCTGTTTTTT. It is translated as CASSPTSGGNTGELFF.

The chain links TRBV5-5 to TRBJ1-4; maybe TRBD1 (5 bases). Trimming took 0 bases from V and 0 from J, leaving 12 bases between them. The CDR3 spans 17 residues. Germline values: CDR1 SGHKS, CDR2 YYEKEE (reference sequence). CDR3 sequence: CASSLGGQAATNEKLFF. The DNA for the CDR3 is TGTGCCAGCAGCTTGGGGGGCCAGGCTGCAACTAATGAAAAACTGTTTTTT.

This chain joins TRBV19 and TRBJ1-1; 7 bases line up with TRBD1. This CDR3 contains 16 residues. Germline lookup yields CDR1 LNHDA and CDR2 SQIVND (reference sequence). J lost 6 bases, V lost 7 bases, and 17 bases had no gene match. The CDR3 loop is CASITEIGQAGAEAFF. The CDR3 DNA follows: TGTGCCAGTATCACCGAAATAGGACAGGCGGGCGCTGAAGCTTTCTTT.

As DNA, the CDR3 is TGTGCCAGCAGCCCCGAGGCTAGCGGAACGAACACCGGGGAGCTGTTTTTT. Amino acid sequence: CASSPEASGTNTGELFF. The rearrangement links TRBV7-2 to TRBJ2-2, with 7 bases aligning to TRBD2. V was pared by 5 bases and J by 0 bases, with 9 bases of the junction left unmatched. Germline V gene sequence: CDR1 SGHTA, CDR2 FQGNSA. The CDR3 is 17 residues long.

As for this clone: In the same sample, other DNA sequences code for this CDR3. This chain links TRBV7-2 with TRBJ1-2; D might be TRBD1 (6 bases). CDR1 is SGHTA and CDR2 is FQGNSA in the germline V gene. With 4 bases removed from V and 4 bases from J, the gap between germline ends came to 10 bases. This CDR3 is built from 13 residues. The CDR3 region is CASSSQGSYGYTF. DNA for the CDR3: TGTGCCAGCAGCTCCCAGGGGTCCTATGGCTACACCTTC.

This clone was detected only a few times. The CDR3 region has the DNA TGTGCCAGCAGTCTAGCGCCTTTGGCTAGCGGGAACAATGAGCAGTTCTTC. Translating it yields CASSLAPLASGNNEQFF. The chain joins TRBV27 to TRBJ2-1; 9 bases agree with TRBD2. The trim removed 5 bases at V and 5 bases at J, leaving 13 bases unmatched. This CDR3 has 17 amino acids. The V gene's germline CDR1 is MNHEY and CDR2 SMNVEV (reference sequence).

CDR3 residues: CASSRTSGTYNEQFF. In nucleotides, the CDR3 is TGTGCCAGCAGCCGGACTAGCGGGACCTACAATGAGCAGTTCTTC. The chain has TRBV11-3 and TRBJ2-1; 12 nucleotides match TRBD2. Germline CDR1 SGHNT, CDR2 YENEEA. The CDR3 runs to 15 residues. With V trimmed by 5 bases and J by 2 bases, 1 base remained unmatched.

The chain recombines TRBV7-8 with TRBJ2-7, with 12 bases that match TRBD2. The V segment lost 2 bases and the J segment 5 bases; nucleotides outside the gene matches: 4. The CDR3 spans 15 residues. CDR1 is SGHVS and CDR2 is FQNEAQ in the germline V gene. CDR3 protein: CASSLRTSGGNEQYF. The CDR3 nucleotides are TGTGCCAGCAGCTTAAGAACTAGCGGGGGGAACGAGCAGTACTTC.

This clone was seen only once. The J gene is TRBJ2-5, the V gene TRBV6-2 or TRBV6-3; D uncertain. This CDR3 spans 15 amino acids. From germline, CDR1 is MNHEY and CDR2 SVGEGT. The ends were cut back, 2 bases at V and 3 bases at J, with 13 bases in the middle. CDR3: CASSYPHVGEETQYF. The CDR3 nucleotides are TGTGCCAGCAGTTACCCCCATGTGGGCGAAGAGACCCAGTACTTC.

The chain recombines TRBV5-6 with TRBJ2-7; 10 positions match TRBD1. The V and J ends lost 6 bases and 1 base, in that order; junction bases with no gene match: 10. The V gene's germline CDR1 is SGHDT and CDR2 YYEEEE. The CDR3 length is 16 residues. The CDR3, as DNA: TGTGCCAGCACCATTCGGAGGACAGGGGGTTCCTACGAGCAGTACTTC. It translates to CASTIRRTGGSYEQYF.

The J gene is TRBJ1-1, the V gene TRBV23-1; possibly TRBD1 for D (5 bases). TRBV23-1 counts as an open reading frame of uncertain function. The ends were cut back, 0 bases at V and 0 bases at J, with 20 bases in the middle. The CDR3 covers 19 residues. The CDR3 nucleotides read TGCGCCAGCAGTCAATCGAGGTTATTGGGGGGTGCAATGAACACTGAAGCTTTCTTT. This translates into CASSQSRLLGGAMNTEAFF.

This clone has a single count. The genes are TRBV29-1 and TRBJ2-1; 13 nucleotides align to TRBD2. Germline CDR1 SQVTM, CDR2 ANQGSEA. The CDR3 consists of 15 residues. V lost 1 base and J lost 6; bases outside the gene matches: 3. CDR3 DNA: TGCAGCGTTGAAGGGACTAGCGGGAGCTTCAATGAGCAGTTCTTC. This sequence encodes CSVEGTSGSFNEQFF.

This clone was observed once. The V call is TRBV3-1 (or the pseudogene TRBV3-2), the J call TRBJ1-2; D may be TRBD1 (6 bases). Germline lookup yields CDR1 LGHDT and CDR2 YNNKEL (reference sequence). The CDR3 totals 14 residues. The V end was cut by 3 bases, the J end by 5 bases, with 13 bases between. For the CDR3, the DNA is TGTGCCAGCAGCCATGGCGGACAGATTTATGGCTACACCTTC. This sequence encodes CASSHGGQIYGYTF.

The chain recombines TRBV29-1 with TRBJ2-1, with 16 bases identical to TRBD2. Trimming at V came to 3 bases and at J to 12 bases, leaving 8 bases not matched to a gene. The CDR3 covers 15 residues. Germline lookup yields CDR1 SQVTM and CDR2 ANQGSEA. Here the CDR3 DNA reads TGCAGCGTTGAGGGACTAGCGGGAGGGACCCTGGGGCAGTTCTTC. It encodes CSVEGLAGGTLGQFF.

The CDR3 DNA is TGTGCCAGCAGCTGGACAGGGTATGGCGCCTACGAGCAGTACTTC. This sequence encodes CASSWTGYGAYEQYF. The chain is built from TRBV5-8 and TRBJ2-7; 8 bases line up with TRBD1. The CDR3 covers 15 residues. Germline V lookup: CDR1 SGHTS, CDR2 YDEGEE. V trimming: 3 bases; J trimming: 2 bases; junction bases outside the gene matches: 7.

This clone was observed once. The rearrangement joins TRBV12-5 to TRBJ2-1, with 15 bases matching TRBD2. The V segment lost 6 bases and the J segment 4 bases; nucleotides outside the gene matches: 7. This CDR3 has 17 residues. Germline CDR1 reads LGHNT; CDR2 reads FRNRAP. The CDR3 protein is CASGSPGLAGGYNEQFF. CDR3 DNA sequence: TGTGCTAGTGGCTCTCCGGGACTAGCGGGGGGATACAATGAGCAGTTCTTC.

This sequence joins TRBV19 and TRBJ2-2, with D perhaps matching TRBD1 (5 bases). Trimming stripped 3 bases from V and 8 bases from J, with 16 bases between. This CDR3 has 15 amino acids. Germline CDR1 LNHDA, CDR2 SQIVND (reference sequence). CDR3 nucleotide sequence: TGTGCCAGTAGTATTTTAACAGGACCGTGGGGGGAGCTGTTTTTT. This sequence encodes CASSILTGPWGELFF.

The chain couples TRBV28 to TRBJ2-7, with D perhaps matching TRBD2 (5 bases). With 2 bases removed from V and 4 bases from J, the gap between germline ends came to 15 bases. CDR3 length equals 15 residues. Germline CDR1 MDHEN, CDR2 SYDVKM. The CDR3 coding sequence is TGTGCCAGCAGTTTAGGCAGCGGCTTCCCTTACGAGCAGTACTTC. Its protein product is CASSLGSGFPYEQYF.

This clone was recorded once. The gene calls are TRBV28 and TRBJ1-2; maybe TRBD1 (5 bases). V gave up 8 bases and J gave up 7 bases, with 20 bases separating them. CDR3 length: 14 residues. Germline V lookup: CDR1 MDHEN, CDR2 SYDVKM. The CDR3 DNA follows: TGTGCCAGCTTTACCTCGACAGAGGCTCTTGGCTACACCTTC. This encodes CASFTSTEALGYTF.

This rearrangement joins TRBV28 to TRBJ2-1; 7 nucleotides match TRBD1. The CDR3 contains 14 residues. With 3 bases clipped from V and 3 bases from J, the junction kept 2 bases outside the gene matches. The germline V gene encodes CDR1 MDHEN and CDR2 SYDVKM. The CDR3 DNA reads as TGTGCCAGCAGTTTCTACAGGGGCTACAATGAGCAGTTCTTC. Encoded protein: CASSFYRGYNEQFF.

The chain is built from TRBV6-5 and TRBJ1-2, with 7 positions matching TRBD1. This CDR3 contains 15 residues. Germline loops: CDR1 MNHEY, CDR2 SVGAGI. Trimming cost V 3 bases and J 4 bases; bases outside gene matches: 8. CDR3 bases: TGTGCCAGCAGTTATCACGGGGACAGAGTCTATGGCTACACCTTC. It specifies CASSYHGDRVYGYTF.